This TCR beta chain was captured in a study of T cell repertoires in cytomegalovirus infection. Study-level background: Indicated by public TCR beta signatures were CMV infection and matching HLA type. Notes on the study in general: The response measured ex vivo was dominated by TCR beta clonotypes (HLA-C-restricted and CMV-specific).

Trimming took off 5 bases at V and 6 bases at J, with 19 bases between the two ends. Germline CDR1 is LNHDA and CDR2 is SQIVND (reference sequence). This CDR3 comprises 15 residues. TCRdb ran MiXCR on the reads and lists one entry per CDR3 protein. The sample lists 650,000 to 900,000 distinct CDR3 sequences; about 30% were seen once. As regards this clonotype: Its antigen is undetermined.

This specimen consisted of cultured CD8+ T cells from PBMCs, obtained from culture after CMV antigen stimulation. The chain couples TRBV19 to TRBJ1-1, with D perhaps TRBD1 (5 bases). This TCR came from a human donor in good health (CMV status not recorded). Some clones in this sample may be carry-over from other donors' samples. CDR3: CASSSFDFQGPEAFF. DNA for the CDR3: TGTGCCAGTAGTTCCTTTGATTTTCAGGGTCCTGAAGCTTTCTTT.